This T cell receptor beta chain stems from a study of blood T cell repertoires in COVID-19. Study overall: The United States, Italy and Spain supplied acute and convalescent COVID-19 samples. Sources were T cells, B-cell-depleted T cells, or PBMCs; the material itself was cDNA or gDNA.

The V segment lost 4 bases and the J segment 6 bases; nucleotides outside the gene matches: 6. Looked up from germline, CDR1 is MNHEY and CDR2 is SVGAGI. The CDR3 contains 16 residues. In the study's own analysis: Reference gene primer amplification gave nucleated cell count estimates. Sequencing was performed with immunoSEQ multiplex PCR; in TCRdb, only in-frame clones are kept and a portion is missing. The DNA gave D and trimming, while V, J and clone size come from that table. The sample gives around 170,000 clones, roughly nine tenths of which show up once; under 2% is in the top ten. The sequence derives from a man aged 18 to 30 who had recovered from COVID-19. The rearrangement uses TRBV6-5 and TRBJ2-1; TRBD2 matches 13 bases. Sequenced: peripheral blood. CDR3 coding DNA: TGTGCCAGCAGTTCCCTACTAGCGGGAGGGCTCAATGAGCAGTTCTTC. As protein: CASSSLLAGGLNEQFF.